A selection of T cell receptor beta chains follows, all from one sample in a study of graft-versus-host responses after intestinal transplantation. Their antigens remain unidentified. Profiled with immunoSEQ multiplex PCR; TCRdb holds only in-frame clones, not every one. The sample has some 120,000 clones; about nine tenths are singletons. The sequencing used unstimulated CD4+ T cells sorted from spleen or lymph node cells, collected before intestinal transplant. These TCRs come from a human donor who received an intestinal transplant. Both conserved end residues are part of each CDR3. A D gene is named only where the DNA matches it firmly. Only some rows state a clone size, as once, few, many or a class for expanded clones.

V gene	clone size	J gene	D gene	CDR3 DNA	CDR3 protein
TRBV7-9	.	TRBJ2-3	.	TGTGCCAGCAGCCTAGACGGACTCCATAGCACAGATACGCAGTATTTT	CASSLDGLHSTDTQYF
TRBV5-4	.	TRBJ2-7	.	TGTGCCAGCAGCTTGACTAGCCCTCCCTACGAGCAGTACTTC	CASSLTSPPYEQYF
TRBV5-6	.	TRBJ1-4	.	TGTGCCAGCAGCCCTGCGGTCGGGGATGAAAAACTGTTTTTT	CASSPAVGDEKLFF
TRBV20-1	.	TRBJ1-2	TRBD1	TGCAGTGCTAGACGACAGGGGAGTCACACCTTC	CSARRQGSHTF
TRBV18	.	TRBJ2-5	.	TGTGCCAGCTCACCACCCCGGGGGGAGACCCAGTACTTC	CASSPPRGETQYF
TRBV12-5	.	TRBJ1-4	TRBD1	TGTGCTAGTGGTCAGACAGGGGGGTCTAATGAAAAACTGTTTTTT	CASGQTGGSNEKLFF
TRBV2	.	TRBJ1-1	.	TGTGCCAGCTCAACCCGCGGGGGGCAGATGAACACTGAAGCTTTCTTT	CASSTRGGQMNTEAFF
TRBV6-1	.	TRBJ2-1	.	TGTGCCAGCAGTGAAGCTGGTCGGGAGTGGAACAATGAGCAGTTCTTC	CASSEAGREWNNEQFF
TRBV9	.	TRBJ2-3	TRBD2	TGTGCCAGCAGCGTAGTCGGGACTAGCGGGATCGATACGCAGTATTTT	CASSVVGTSGIDTQYF
TRBV10-2	few	TRBJ1-4	TRBD1	TGCGCCAGCAGACTGACAGGGGGCGCGGGTGAAAAACTGTTTTTT	CASRLTGGAGEKLFF
TRBV9	.	TRBJ2-1	TRBD2	TGTGCCAGCAGCGTAGTCAGGCTAGCGGGGGACAATGAGCAGTTCTTC	CASSVVRLAGDNEQFF
TRBV30	.	TRBJ2-2	.	TGTGCCTGGAGTGTGTGGCAGACCGGGGAGCTGTTTTTT	CAWSVWQTGELFF
TRBV7-9	.	TRBJ2-7	TRBD2	TGTGCCAGCAGCTTTGGCGGGAGGGCTTACGAGCAGTACTTC	CASSFGGRAYEQYF
TRBV28	.	TRBJ2-3	.	TGTGCCAGCAGTAAAGCAGGGAGGATGACAGATACGCAGTATTTT	CASSKAGRMTDTQYF
TRBV2	once	TRBJ2-3	.	TGTGCCAGCAGTGGGGTGACTTTTAGCACAGATACGCAGTATTTT	CASSGVTFSTDTQYF
TRBV9	.	TRBJ2-1	TRBD1	TGTGCCAGCAGCGTTGGGGACAGGGTATACAATGAGCAGTTCTTC	CASSVGDRVYNEQFF
TRBV2	.	TRBJ2-3	.	TGTGCCAGCAGAGGGGGTAGCCGGGGATTCACAGATACGCAGTATTTT	CASRGGSRGFTDTQYF
TRBV6-5	few	TRBJ2-7	.	TGTGCCAGCAGTTACTCGGGAGTCTACGAGCAGTACTTC	CASSYSGVYEQYF
TRBV27	.	TRBJ2-7	TRBD2	TGTGCCAGCAGTTTACGGGGGGGACTCTCCTACGAGCAGTACTTC	CASSLRGGLSYEQYF
TRBV5-1	once	TRBJ2-5	TRBD1	TGCGCCAGCAGCTTGGGGGACAGGGTCCAAGAGACCCAGTACTTC	CASSLGDRVQETQYF
TRBV28	.	TRBJ2-7	TRBD2	TGTGCCAGCATTCTAGCGGGAGGGGGTTCCTACGAGCAGTACTTC	CASILAGGGSYEQYF
TRBV1	.	TRBJ1-2	.	TGCACCAGCAGCCAAGAGTTAGAGCTCGCCTATGGCTACACCTTC	CTSSQELELAYGYTF
TRBV29-1	.	TRBJ1-1	TRBD1	TGCAGCGCCGCGACAGGGGCGACTGAAGCTTTCTTT	CSAATGATEAFF
TRBV6-6	.	TRBJ1-3	TRBD1	TGTGCCAGCAGCAAGGACAGGGTGAACACCATATATTTT	CASSKDRVNTIYF
TRBV19	.	TRBJ2-1	TRBD2	TGTGCCAGTAGTAGAGCTTGGGCTAGCGGGAACCCCTACAATGAGCAGTTCTTC	CASSRAWASGNPYNEQFF
TRBV18	.	TRBJ2-3	.	TGTGCCAGCTCACCTAGCCCTACCGGCACAGATACGCAGTATTTT	CASSPSPTGTDTQYF
TRBV27	few	TRBJ2-7	.	TGTGCCAGCAGTTCCCTCTCCTACGAGCAGTACTTC	CASSSLSYEQYF
TRBV2	.	TRBJ1-3	TRBD1	TGTGCCAGCAGCCAGACAGGGCCTGGAAACACCATATATTTT	CASSQTGPGNTIYF
TRBV5-4	.	TRBJ2-1	.	TGTGCCAGCAGCTTGGCCCGGTACAATGAGCAGTTCTTC	CASSLARYNEQFF
TRBV2	.	TRBJ1-1	TRBD1	TGTGCCAGCAACCTTCAGGGGGAGGCTTTCTTT	CASNLQGEAFF
TRBV5-1	.	TRBJ2-2	TRBD2	TGCGCCAGCAGCTTCGGTGGGACTAGCGGGAACACCGGGGAGCTGTTTTTT	CASSFGGTSGNTGELFF
TRBV2	.	TRBJ2-1	TRBD2	TGTGCCAGCAGTTTGACTAGCCGGTATGAGCAGTTCTTC	CASSLTSRYEQFF
TRBV5-5	.	TRBJ1-1	.	TGTGCCAGCAGCTTGGGATATCAGGGGAGCCTAATAGAAGCTTTCTTT	CASSLGYQGSLIEAFF
TRBV28	.	TRBJ1-5	.	TGTGCCAGCAGTTTAGAGGTTCAGCCCCAGCATTTT	CASSLEVQPQHF
TRBV10-3	.	TRBJ1-5	TRBD1	TGTGCCATCAGTAAACAGGGGGCGGCTCAGCCCCAGCATTTT	CAISKQGAAQPQHF
TRBV15	.	TRBJ2-7	TRBD1	TGTGCCACCAGCAGAGATCCAGGGGGCGGGTACGAGCAGTACTTC	CATSRDPGGGYEQYF
TRBV18	.	TRBJ2-3	TRBD2	TGTGCCAGCTCACCCCCTCTAGCGGGGTTCACAGATACGCAGTATTTT	CASSPPLAGFTDTQYF
TRBV27	.	TRBJ1-2	TRBD1	TGTGCCAGCAGTTTATCGGCCACAGGGGGACACTATGGCTACACCTTC	CASSLSATGGHYGYTF
TRBV6-1	once	TRBJ2-7	.	TGTGCCAGCAGTGTAGGGACACGGGCAAACTACGAGCAGTACTTC	CASSVGTRANYEQYF
TRBV11-3	.	TRBJ2-3	.	TGTGCCAGCAGCTTAGAGGGGAGAACAGATACGCAGTATTTT	CASSLEGRTDTQYF
TRBV28	once	TRBJ2-3	.	TGTGCCAGCAGTAAAGGGGTAGGGGGGGGAGAGACAGATACGCAGTATTTT	CASSKGVGGGETDTQYF
TRBV29-1	.	TRBJ1-3	TRBD1	TGCAGCGTGAAGACGGACAGGGGGCCTGGAAACACCATATATTTT	CSVKTDRGPGNTIYF